This TCR beta chain was profiled in a study of shared clonotypes between healthy human individuals. Sequencing used immunoSEQ multiplex PCR; TCRdb keeps in-frame clones, though not all of them. The sample lists about half a million clones; approximately 82% were seen once. V gave up 5 bases and J gave up 1 base; unmatched junction bases: 2. Germline CDR1 is SGHDN and CDR2 is FVKESK. The CDR3 consists of 13 residues. Input material: PBMCs. The receptor was isolated from a woman aged 40 to 50 in good health. Some clones in this sample may be carry-over from other donors' samples. The rearrangement links TRBV14 to TRBJ2-7, with 7 bases matching TRBD1. CDR3 region: CASSDRVSYEQYF. CDR3 coding DNA: TGTGCCAGCAGCGACAGGGTATCCTACGAGCAGTACTTC.